The 10 T cell receptor beta chains given below trace back to one sample, sequenced in a study of preoperative IRX-2 immunotherapy in early breast cancer. The protocol was immunoSEQ multiplex PCR, while the TCRdb copy is restricted to in-frame clones and leaves out a portion. Here the sample spans approximately 2,100 clones, over 60% being singletons. Treatment specified: preoperative locoregional IRX-2 cytokine immunotherapy. The source was tumor tissue, collected before IRX-2 immunotherapy. The receptor source for this set is a human donor with breast cancer.

This chain's CDR3 is CASSKGTGNNEKLFF. CDR3 sequence (DNA): TGTGCCAGCAGTAAAGGGACAGGGAATAATGAAAAACTGTTTTTT. The chain recombines TRBV6-8 with TRBJ1-4, with 9 bases matching TRBD1. Trimming cost V 5 bases and J 4 bases; bases outside gene matches: 5. Per germline, CDR1 MNHGY and CDR2 SAAAGT. This CDR3 has 15 amino acids.

This rearrangement joins TRBV6-8 to TRBJ1-5; the D is unclear. CDR3 size: 13 residues. The germline V and J ends were trimmed by 2 bases and 5 bases, with 7 bases remaining between them. The germline gives CDR1 MNHGY, CDR2 SAAAGT. CDR3 bases: TGTGCCAGCAGTTACAGTAGGGATCAGCCCCAGCATTTT. This gives the protein CASSYSRDQPQHF.

The V gene is TRBV19, the J gene TRBJ2-2; the D is unclear. The CDR3 spans 11 residues. Trimming pared 4 bases from V and 7 bases from J, leaving 4 bases between. CDR1 is LNHDA, CDR2 SQIVND, per germline (reference sequence). CDR3 nucleotide sequence: TGTGCCAGTAGTAGCTTCGGGGAGCTGTTTTTT. Translation: CASSSFGELFF.

The rearrangement uses TRBV18 and TRBJ2-4; TRBD2 might be the D (6 bases). The length of the CDR3 is 13 residues. Germline values: CDR1 KGHSH, CDR2 LQKENI. V was pared by 4 bases and J by 6 bases, with 10 bases between. The CDR3 DNA reads as TGTGCCAGCTCACAGGAGGGATTAAACATTCAGTACTTC. This codes for CASSQEGLNIQYF.

V and J are TRBV19 and TRBJ1-5; D not certain. Per germline, CDR1 LNHDA and CDR2 SQIVND (reference sequence). V lost 7 bases, J lost 3 bases, and 16 bases lay in between. The CDR3 extends over 15 amino acids. The CDR3 DNA reads TGTGCCAGTAATATCCTCGGGGTTTCCAATCAGCCCCAGCATTTT. Protein product: CASNILGVSNQPQHF.

The chain recombines TRBV11-3 with TRBJ1-5; weak D call: TRBD1 (5 bases). This CDR3 is 15 amino acids long. V lost 0 bases to trimming and J lost 7 bases, with 13 bases between them. Germline-derived CDR1 and CDR2 are SGHNT and YENEEA. The CDR3 loop reads CASSLEGVRGQPQHF. CDR3 DNA: TGTGCCAGCAGCTTAGAGGGGGTAAGGGGCCAGCCCCAGCATTTT.

The V gene is TRBV19, the J gene TRBJ1-1; TRBD1 aligns across 7 bases. CDR1 is LNHDA and CDR2 is SQIVND in the germline V gene (reference sequence). The length of the CDR3 is 16 residues. Unmatched junction bases numbered 6, after V lost 0 bases and J lost 2 bases. CDR3 amino acids: CASSIDPGQHNTEAFF. In DNA, the CDR3 is TGTGCCAGTAGTATAGACCCGGGACAGCATAACACTGAAGCTTTCTTT.

This clone was recorded a few times. This chain links TRBV18 with TRBJ1-2; 8 bases agree with TRBD1. Germline V gives CDR1 KGHSH, CDR2 LQKENI. The CDR3 sequence is 14 residues long. The V gene end was trimmed by 5 bases and the J gene end by 8 bases; junction bases not matched to a gene: 10. This CDR3 reads CASSEAGQGRGYTF. The CDR3 DNA sequence: TGTGCCAGCTCAGAAGCCGGACAGGGCCGGGGCTACACCTTC.

The chain uses TRBV11-3 and TRBJ1-6; D is unclear. This CDR3 region has 17 residues. Looked up from germline, CDR1 is SGHNT and CDR2 is YENEEA. V was clipped by 5 bases and J by 4 bases, with 18 bases between them. The CDR3 here is CASSTLPSKGYNSPLHF. DNA for the CDR3: TGTGCCAGCAGCACACTGCCCAGCAAAGGATATAATTCACCCCTCCACTTT.

V and J are TRBV1 and TRBJ2-7; the D call of TRBD1 is as the table states it, not checked on the DNA. TRBV1 is marked as a pseudogene. CDR3 length: 16 amino acids. The CDR3 DNA reads as TGCGCCAGCAGCCAAGGGGCTGACAGGGTGACGTACGAGCAGTACTTC. Amino acids: CASSQGADRVTYEQYF.